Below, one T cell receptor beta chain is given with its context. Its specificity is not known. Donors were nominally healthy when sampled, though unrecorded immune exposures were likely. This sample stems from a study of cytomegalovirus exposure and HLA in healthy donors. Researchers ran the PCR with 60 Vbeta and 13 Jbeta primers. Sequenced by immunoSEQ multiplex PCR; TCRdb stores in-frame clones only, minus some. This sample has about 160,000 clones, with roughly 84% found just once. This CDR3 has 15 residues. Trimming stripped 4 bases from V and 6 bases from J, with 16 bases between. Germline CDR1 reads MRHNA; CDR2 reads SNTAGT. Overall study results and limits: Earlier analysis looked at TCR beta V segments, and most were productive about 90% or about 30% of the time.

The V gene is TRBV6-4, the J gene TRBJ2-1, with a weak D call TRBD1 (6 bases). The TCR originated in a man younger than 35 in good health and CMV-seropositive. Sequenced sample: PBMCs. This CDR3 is CASSGTGTTLNEQFF. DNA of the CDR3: TGTGCCAGCAGTGGGACGGGGACAACACTCAATGAGCAGTTCTTC.